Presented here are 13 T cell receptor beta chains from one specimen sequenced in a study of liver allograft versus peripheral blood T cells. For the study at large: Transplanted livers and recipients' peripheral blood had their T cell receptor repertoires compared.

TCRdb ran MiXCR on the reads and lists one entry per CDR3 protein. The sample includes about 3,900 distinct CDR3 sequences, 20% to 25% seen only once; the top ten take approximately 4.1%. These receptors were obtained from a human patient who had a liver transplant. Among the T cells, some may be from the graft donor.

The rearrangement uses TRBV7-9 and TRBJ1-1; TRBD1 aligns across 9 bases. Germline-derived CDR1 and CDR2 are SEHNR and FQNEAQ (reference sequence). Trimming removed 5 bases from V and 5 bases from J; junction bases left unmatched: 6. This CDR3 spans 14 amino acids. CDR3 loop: CASSTQGARTEAFF. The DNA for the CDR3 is TGTGCCAGCAGCACACAGGGGGCGAGGACTGAAGCTTTCTTT. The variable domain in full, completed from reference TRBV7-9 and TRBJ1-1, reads DTGVSQNPRHKITKRGQNVTFRCDPISEHNRLYWYRQTLGQGPEFLTYFQNEAQLEKSRLLSDRFSAERPKGSFSTLEIQRTEQGDSAMYLCASSTQGARTEAFFGQGTRLTVV.

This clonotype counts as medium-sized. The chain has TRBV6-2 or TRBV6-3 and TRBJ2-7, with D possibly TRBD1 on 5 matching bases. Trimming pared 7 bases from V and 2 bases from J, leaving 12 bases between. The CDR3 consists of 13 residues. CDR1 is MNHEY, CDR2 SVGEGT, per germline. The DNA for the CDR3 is TGTGCCAGCAAATTCCGACAGACCTACGAGCAGTACTTC. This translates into CASKFRQTYEQYF.

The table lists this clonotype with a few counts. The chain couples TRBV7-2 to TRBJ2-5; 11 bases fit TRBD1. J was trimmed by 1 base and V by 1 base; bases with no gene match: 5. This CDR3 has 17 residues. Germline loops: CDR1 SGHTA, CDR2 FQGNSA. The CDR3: CASSLGAGTGGQETQYF. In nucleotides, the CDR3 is TGTGCCAGCAGCTTAGGAGCCGGGACAGGGGGCCAAGAGACCCAGTACTTC.

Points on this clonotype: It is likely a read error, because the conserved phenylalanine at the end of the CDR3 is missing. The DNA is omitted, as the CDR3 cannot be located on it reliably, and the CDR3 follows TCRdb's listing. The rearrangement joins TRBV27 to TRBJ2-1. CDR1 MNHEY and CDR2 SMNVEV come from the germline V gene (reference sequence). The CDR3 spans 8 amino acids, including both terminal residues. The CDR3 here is CASSCSSS.

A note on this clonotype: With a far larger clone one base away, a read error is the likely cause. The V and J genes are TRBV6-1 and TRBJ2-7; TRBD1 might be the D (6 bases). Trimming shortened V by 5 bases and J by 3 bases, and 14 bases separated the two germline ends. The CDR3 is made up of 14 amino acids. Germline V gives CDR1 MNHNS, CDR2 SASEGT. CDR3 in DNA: TGTGCCAGCAGTTACAACAGGGCGGTCTACGAGCAGTACTTC. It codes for CASSYNRAVYEQYF.

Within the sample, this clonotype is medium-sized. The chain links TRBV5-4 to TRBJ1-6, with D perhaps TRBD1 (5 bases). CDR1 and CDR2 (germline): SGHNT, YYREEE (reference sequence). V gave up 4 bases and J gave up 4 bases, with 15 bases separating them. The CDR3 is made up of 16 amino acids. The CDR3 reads CASSRDQKGYNSPLHF. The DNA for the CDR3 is TGTGCCAGCAGCCGGGACCAGAAGGGATATAATTCACCCCTCCACTTT.

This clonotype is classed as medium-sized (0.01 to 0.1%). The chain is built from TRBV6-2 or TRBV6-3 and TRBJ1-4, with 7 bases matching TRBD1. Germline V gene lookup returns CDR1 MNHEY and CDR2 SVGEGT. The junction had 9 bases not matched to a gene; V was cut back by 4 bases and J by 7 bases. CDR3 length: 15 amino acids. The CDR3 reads CASSSRQGGPEKLFF. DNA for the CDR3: TGTGCCAGCAGTTCAAGACAGGGCGGGCCTGAAAAACTGTTTTTT.

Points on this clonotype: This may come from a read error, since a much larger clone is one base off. CDR3 in DNA: TGTGCCAGCAGCCAAGATAATGGCTACACCTTC. Translating it yields CASSQDNGYTF. V usage is TRBV3-1 and J usage is TRBJ1-2; no definite D call. Germline V gene sequence: CDR1 LGHDT, CDR2 YNNKEL (reference sequence). V was shortened by 0 bases and J by 6 bases, with 2 bases between the two germline ends. CDR3 length: 11 amino acids.

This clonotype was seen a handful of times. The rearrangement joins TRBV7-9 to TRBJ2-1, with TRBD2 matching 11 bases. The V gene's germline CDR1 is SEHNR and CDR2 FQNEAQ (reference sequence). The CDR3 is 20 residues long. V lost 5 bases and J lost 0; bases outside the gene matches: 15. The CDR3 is CASSPSPTSGVIISYNEQFF. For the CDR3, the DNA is TGTGCCAGCAGCCCGAGCCCGACTAGCGGGGTGATAATCTCCTACAATGAGCAGTTCTTC.

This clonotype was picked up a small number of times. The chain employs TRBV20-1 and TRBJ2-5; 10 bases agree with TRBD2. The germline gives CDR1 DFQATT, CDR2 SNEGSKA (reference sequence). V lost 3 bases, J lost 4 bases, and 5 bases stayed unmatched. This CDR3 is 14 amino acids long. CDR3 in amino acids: CSASGLAETETQYF. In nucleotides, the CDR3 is TGCAGTGCTAGTGGACTAGCGGAAACAGAGACCCAGTACTTC.

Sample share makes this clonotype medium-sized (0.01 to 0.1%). The CDR3 here is CSARGPLAGNTIYF. CDR3 in DNA: TGCAGTGCTAGAGGTCCACTGGCTGGAAACACCATATATTTT. The chain couples TRBV20-1 to TRBJ1-3; D is undetermined. Germline V gene data show CDR1 as DFQATT and CDR2 as SNEGSKA (reference sequence). The CDR3 is made up of 14 amino acids. Deletions cut 1 base from V and 2 bases from J, with 9 bases between.

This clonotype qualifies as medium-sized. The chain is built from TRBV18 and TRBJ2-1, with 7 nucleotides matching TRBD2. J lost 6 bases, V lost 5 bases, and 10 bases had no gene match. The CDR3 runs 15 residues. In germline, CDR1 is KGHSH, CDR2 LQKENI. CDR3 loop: CASSFSTGGLNEQFF. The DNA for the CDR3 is TGTGCCAGCTCATTTTCAACGGGAGGTCTCAATGAGCAGTTCTTC.

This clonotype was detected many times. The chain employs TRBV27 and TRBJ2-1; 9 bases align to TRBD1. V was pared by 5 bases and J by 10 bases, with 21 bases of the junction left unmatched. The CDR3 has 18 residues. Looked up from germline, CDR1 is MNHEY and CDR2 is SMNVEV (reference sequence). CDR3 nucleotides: TGTGCCAGCAGTCCCCAAACCCCGACAGGGGGTCTCCTCCGGGAGCAGTTCTTC. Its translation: CASSPQTPTGGLLREQFF.